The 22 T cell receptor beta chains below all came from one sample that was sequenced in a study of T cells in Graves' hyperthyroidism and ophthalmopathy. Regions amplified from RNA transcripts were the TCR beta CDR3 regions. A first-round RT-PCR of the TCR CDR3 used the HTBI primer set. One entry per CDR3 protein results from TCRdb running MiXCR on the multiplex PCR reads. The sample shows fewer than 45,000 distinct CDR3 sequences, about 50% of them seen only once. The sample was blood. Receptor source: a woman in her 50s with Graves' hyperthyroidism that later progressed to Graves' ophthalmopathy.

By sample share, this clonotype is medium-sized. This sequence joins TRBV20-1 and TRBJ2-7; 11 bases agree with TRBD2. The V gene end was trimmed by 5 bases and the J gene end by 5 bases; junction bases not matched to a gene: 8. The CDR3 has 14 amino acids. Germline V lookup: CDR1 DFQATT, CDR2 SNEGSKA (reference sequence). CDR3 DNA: TGCAGTGCTCCTCTAGCGGGAGGCGCCGACGAGCAGTACTTC. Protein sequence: CSAPLAGGADEQYF.

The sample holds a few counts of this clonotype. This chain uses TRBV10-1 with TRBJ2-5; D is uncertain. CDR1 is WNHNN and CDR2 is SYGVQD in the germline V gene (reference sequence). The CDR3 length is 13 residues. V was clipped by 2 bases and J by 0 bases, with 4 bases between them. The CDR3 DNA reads TGCGCCAGCAGTGAGGGGGACCAAGAGACCCAGTACTTC. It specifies CASSEGDQETQYF.

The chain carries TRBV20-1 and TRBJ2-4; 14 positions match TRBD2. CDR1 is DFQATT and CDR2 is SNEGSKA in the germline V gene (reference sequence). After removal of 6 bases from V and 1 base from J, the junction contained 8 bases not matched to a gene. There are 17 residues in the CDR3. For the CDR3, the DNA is TGCAGTGCCCCCGGGACTAGCGGGAGCTTGGCCAAAAACATTCAGTACTTC. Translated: CSAPGTSGSLAKNIQYF.

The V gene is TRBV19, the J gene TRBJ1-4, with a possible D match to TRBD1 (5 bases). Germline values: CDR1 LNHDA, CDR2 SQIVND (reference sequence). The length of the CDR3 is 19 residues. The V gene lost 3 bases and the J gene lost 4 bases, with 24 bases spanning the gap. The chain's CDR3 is CASSITNFSPTENNEKLFF. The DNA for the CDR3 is TGTGCCAGTAGTATCACCAATTTTTCCCCGACAGAGAATAATGAAAAACTGTTTTTT.

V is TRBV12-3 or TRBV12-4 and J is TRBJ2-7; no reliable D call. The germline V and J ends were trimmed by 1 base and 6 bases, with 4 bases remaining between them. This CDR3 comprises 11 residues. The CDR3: CASSLGGEQYF. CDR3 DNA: TGTGCCAGCAGTTTAGGCGGCGAGCAGTACTTC.

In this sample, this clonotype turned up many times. The CDR3 DNA sequence: TGTGCCAGCAGGATAGAGCCCAAGAGCGGGGAGCTGTTTTTT. Protein product: CASRIEPKSGELFF. The rearrangement joins TRBV6-1 to TRBJ2-2; unclear D gene. CDR1 and CDR2 from the germline V gene are MNHNS and SASEGT. Trimming took 6 bases from V and 7 from J, leaving 15 bases between them. The CDR3 is made up of 14 amino acids.

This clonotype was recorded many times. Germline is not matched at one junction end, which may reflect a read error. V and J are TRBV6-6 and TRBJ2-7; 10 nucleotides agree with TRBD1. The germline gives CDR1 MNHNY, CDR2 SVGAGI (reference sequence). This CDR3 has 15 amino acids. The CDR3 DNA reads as TGTGCCCGCAGTTACACGGGACAGGGGTCCTACGAGCAGTACTTC. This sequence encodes CARSYTGQGSYEQYF.

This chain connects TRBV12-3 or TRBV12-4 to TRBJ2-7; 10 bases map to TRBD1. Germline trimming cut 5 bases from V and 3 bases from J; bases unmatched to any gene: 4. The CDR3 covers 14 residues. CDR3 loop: CASSRQGADYEQYF. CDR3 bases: TGTGCCAGCAGTCGACAGGGGGCTGACTACGAGCAGTACTTC.

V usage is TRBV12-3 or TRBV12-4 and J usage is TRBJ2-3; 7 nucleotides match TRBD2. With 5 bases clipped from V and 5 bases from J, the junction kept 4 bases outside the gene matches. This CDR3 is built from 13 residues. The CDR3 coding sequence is TGTGCCAGCAGTAATGGACTAGGAGATACGCAGTATTTT. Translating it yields CASSNGLGDTQYF.

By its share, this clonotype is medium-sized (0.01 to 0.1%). The CDR3 region is CASSLDYSSTDTQYF. As DNA, the CDR3 is TGTGCCAGCAGCTTAGACTACTCGAGCACAGATACGCAGTATTTT. This chain joins TRBV7-2 and TRBJ2-3; D is ambiguous. This CDR3 is built from 15 residues. Trimming pared 1 base from V and 0 bases from J, leaving 8 bases between. Germline CDR1 SGHTA, CDR2 FQGNSA. The full variable domain, in which reference TRBV7-2 and TRBJ2-3 provide the parts outside the CDR3, is GAGVSQSPSNKVTEKGKDVELRCDPISGHTALYWYRQSLGQGLEFLIYFQGNSAPDKSGLPSDRFSAERTGGSVSTLTIQRTQQEDSAVYLCASSLDYSSTDTQYFGPGTRLTVL.

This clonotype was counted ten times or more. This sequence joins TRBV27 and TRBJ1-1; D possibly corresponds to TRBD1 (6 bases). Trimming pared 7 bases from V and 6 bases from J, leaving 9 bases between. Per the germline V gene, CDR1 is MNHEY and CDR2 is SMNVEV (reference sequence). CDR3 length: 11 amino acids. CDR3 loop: CASKGVAEAFF. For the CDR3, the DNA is TGTGCCAGCAAGGGGGTCGCTGAAGCTTTCTTT.

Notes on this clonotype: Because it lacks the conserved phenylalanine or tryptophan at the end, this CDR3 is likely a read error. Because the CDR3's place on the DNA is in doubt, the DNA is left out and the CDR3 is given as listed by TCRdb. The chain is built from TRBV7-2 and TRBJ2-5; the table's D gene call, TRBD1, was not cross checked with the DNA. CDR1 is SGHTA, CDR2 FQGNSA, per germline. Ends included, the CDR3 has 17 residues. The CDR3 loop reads CASSLGGTGPGGYTFGS.

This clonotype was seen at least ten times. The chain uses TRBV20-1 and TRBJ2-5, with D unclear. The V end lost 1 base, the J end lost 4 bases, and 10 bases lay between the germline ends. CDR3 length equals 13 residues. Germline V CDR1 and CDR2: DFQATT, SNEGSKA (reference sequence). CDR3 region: CSARGPVLETQYF. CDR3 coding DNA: TGCAGTGCTAGAGGTCCAGTTTTAGAGACCCAGTACTTC.

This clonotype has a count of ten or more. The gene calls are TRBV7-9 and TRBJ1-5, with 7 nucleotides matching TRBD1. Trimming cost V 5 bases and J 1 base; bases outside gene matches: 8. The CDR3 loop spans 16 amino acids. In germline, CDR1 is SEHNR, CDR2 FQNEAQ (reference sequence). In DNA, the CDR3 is TGTGCCAGCAGCCCCCAGGGGGGCGAGAGCAATCAGCCCCAGCATTTT. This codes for CASSPQGGESNQPQHF. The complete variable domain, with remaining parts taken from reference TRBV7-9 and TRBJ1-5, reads DTGVSQNPRHKITKRGQNVTFRCDPISEHNRLYWYRQTLGQGPEFLTYFQNEAQLEKSRLLSDRFSAERPKGSFSTLEIQRTEQGDSAMYLCASSPQGGESNQPQHFGDGTRLSIL.

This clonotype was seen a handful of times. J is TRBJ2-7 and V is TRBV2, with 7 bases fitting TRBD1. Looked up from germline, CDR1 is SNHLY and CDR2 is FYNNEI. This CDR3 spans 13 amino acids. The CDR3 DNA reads TGTGCTAGCCGGGACAGTATATCCTACGAGCAGTACTTC. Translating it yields CASRDSISYEQYF. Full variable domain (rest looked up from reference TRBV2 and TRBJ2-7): EPEVTQTPSHQVTQMGQEVILRCVPISNHLYFYWYRQILGQKVEFLVSFYNNEISEKSEIFDDQFSVERPDGSNFTLKIRSTKLEDSAMYFCASRDSISYEQYFGPGTRLTVT.

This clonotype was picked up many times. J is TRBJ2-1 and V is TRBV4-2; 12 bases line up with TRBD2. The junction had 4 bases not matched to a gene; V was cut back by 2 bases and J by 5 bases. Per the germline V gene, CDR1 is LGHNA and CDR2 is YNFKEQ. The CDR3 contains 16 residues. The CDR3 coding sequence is TGTGCCAGCAGCCAAAGGACTAGCGGGACAAACAATGAGCAGTTCTTC. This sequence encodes CASSQRTSGTNNEQFF.

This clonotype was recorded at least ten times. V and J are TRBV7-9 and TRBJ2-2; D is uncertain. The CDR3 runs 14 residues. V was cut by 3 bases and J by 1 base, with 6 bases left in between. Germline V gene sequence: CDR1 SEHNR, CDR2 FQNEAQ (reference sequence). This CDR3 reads CASSFAGNTGELFF. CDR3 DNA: TGTGCCAGCAGCTTCGCCGGGAACACCGGGGAGCTGTTTTTT.

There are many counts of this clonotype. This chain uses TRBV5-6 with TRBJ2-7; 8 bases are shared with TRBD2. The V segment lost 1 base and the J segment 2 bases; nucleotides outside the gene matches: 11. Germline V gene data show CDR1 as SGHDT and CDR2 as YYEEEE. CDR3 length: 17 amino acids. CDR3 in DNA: TGTGCCAGCAGCTTGAGGAGGTCGTCGGGAGGGCCCTACGAGCAGTACTTC. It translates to CASSLRRSSGGPYEQYF.

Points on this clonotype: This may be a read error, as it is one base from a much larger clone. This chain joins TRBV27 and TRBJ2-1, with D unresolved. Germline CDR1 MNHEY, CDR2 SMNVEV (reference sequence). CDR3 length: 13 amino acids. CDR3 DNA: TGTGCCAGCAGTTTATTTCTGACGAATGAGCAGTCCTTC. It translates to CASSLFLTNEQSF.

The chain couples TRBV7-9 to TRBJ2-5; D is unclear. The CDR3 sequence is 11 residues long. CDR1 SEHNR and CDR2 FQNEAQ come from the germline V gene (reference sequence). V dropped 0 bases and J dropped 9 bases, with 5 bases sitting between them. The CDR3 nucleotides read TGTGCCAGCAGCTTAGCTCGGGCCCAGTACTTC. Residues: CASSLARAQYF.

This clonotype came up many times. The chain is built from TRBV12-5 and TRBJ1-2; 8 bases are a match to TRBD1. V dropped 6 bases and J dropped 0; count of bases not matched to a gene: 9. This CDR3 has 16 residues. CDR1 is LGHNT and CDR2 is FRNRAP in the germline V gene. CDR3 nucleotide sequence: TGTGCTAGTGGAGGGGGACAGGTGGTCTCTAACTATGGCTACACCTTC. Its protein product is CASGGGQVVSNYGYTF.

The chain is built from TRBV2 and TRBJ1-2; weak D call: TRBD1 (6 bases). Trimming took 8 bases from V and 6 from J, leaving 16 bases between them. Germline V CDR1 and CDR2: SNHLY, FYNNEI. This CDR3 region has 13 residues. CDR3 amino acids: CASGVQGNHGYTF. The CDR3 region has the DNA TGTGCCAGCGGCGTGCAGGGGAACCATGGCTACACCTTC.